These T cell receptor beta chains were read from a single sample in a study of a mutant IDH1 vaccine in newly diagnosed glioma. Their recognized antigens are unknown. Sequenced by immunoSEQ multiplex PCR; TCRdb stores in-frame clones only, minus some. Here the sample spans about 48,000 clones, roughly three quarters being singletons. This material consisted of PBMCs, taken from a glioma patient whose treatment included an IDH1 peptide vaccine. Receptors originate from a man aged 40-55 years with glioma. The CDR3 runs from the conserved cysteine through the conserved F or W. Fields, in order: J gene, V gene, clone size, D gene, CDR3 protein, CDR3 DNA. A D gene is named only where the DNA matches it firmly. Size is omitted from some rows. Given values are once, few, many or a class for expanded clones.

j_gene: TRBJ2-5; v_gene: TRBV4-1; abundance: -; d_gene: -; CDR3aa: CASSQDAEETQYF; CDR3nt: TGCGCCAGCAGCCAAGATGCAGAAGAGACCCAGTACTTC
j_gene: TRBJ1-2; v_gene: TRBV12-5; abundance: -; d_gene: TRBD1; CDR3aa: CASGWTGPGGYTF; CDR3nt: TGTGCTAGTGGTTGGACAGGACCAGGGGGCTACACCTTC
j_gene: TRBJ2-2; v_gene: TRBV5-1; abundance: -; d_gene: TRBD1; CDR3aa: CASRPDRTLNTGELFF; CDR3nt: TGCGCCAGCAGACCGGACAGGACCTTGAACACCGGGGAGCTGTTTTTT
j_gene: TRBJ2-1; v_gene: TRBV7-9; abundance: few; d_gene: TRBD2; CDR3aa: CASSHPSGEYNEQFF; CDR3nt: TGTGCCAGCAGCCACCCTAGCGGGGAGTACAATGAGCAGTTCTTC
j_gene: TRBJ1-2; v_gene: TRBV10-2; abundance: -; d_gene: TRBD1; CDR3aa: CASSEYPTGGIYGYTF; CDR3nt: TGCGCCAGCAGTGAGTACCCGACAGGGGGGATCTATGGCTACACCTTC
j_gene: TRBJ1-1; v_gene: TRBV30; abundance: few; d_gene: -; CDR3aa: CAWRTGGTEAFF; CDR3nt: TGTGCCTGGAGGACGGGGGGGACTGAAGCTTTCTTT
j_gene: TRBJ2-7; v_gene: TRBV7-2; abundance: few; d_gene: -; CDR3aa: CASSLAFRDYEQYF; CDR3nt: TGTGCCAGCAGCTTAGCTTTCCGAGACTACGAGCAGTACTTC
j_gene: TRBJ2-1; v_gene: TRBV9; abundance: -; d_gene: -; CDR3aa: CASSQQASGSDEQFF; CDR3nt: TGTGCCAGCAGCCAGCAGGCCTCCGGGTCCGATGAGCAGTTCTTC
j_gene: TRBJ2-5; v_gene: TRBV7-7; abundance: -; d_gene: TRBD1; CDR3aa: CASSLQGAGETQYF; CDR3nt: TGTGCTAGCAGCCTACAGGGGGCTGGGGAGACCCAGTACTTC
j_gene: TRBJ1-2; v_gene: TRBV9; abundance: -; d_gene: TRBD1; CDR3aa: CASSGGTGGGFGYTF; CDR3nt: TGTGCCAGCAGCGGAGGGACAGGGGGTGGATTCGGCTACACCTTC
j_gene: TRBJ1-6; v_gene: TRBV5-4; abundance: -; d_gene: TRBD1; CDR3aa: CASSDGQGLGSPLHF; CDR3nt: TGTGCCAGCAGCGACGGACAGGGCCTCGGTTCACCCCTCCACTTT
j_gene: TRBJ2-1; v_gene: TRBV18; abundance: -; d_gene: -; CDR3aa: CASSPRQVAGQIF; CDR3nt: TGTGCCAGCTCACCACGTCAGGTGGCCGGACAAATCTTC
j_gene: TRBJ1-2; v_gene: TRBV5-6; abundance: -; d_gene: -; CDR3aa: CASSLPFQAYGYTF; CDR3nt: TGTGCCAGCAGCTTGCCGTTTCAGGCATATGGCTACACCTTC
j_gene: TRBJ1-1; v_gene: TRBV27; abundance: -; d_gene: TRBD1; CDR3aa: CASSRTGGTEAFF; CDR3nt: TGTGCCAGCAGTCGCACAGGGGGCACTGAAGCTTTCTTT
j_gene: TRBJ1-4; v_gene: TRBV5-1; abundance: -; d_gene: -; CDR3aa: CASSPTVTNEKLFF; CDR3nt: TGCGCCAGCAGCCCGACAGTAACTAATGAAAAACTGTTTTTT
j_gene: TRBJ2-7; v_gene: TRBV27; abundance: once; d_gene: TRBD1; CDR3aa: CASSFTGTGYDQYEQYF; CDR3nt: TGTGCCAGCAGTTTTACCGGGACAGGGTATGATCAGTACGAGCAGTACTTC
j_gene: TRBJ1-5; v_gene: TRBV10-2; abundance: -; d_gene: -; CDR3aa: CASSPTDSNQPQHF; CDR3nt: TGCGCCAGCAGCCCGACGGATAGCAATCAGCCCCAGCATTTT
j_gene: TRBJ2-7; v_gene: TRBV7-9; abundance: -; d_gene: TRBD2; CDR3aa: CASSPRGGEYSYEQYF; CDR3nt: TGTGCCAGCAGCCCTCGGGGGGGGGAATACTCCTACGAGCAGTACTTC
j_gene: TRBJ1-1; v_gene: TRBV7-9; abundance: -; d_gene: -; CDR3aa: CASSRGKNTEAFF; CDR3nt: TGTGCCAGCAGCAGGGGGAAGAACACTGAAGCTTTCTTT
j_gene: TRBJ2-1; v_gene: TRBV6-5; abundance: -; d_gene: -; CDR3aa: CATRERATYNEQFF; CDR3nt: TGTGCTACCCGGGAGAGGGCGACCTACAATGAGCAGTTCTTC
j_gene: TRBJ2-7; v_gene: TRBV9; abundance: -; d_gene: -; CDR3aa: CASSVDLGSYEQYF; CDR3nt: TGTGCCAGCAGCGTAGACCTGGGGTCCTACGAGCAGTACTTC
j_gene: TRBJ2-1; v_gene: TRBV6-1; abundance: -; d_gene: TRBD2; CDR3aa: CASSGRTSGGFSEQFF; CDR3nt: TGTGCCAGCAGTGGGAGAACTAGCGGGGGATTTAGTGAGCAGTTCTTC
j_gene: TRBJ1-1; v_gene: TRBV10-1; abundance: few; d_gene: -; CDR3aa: CASTPDRGRTEAFF; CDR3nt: TGCGCCAGCACCCCCGACCGCGGGCGGACTGAAGCTTTCTTT
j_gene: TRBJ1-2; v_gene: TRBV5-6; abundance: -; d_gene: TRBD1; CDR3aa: CASSSTGTGVNGYTF; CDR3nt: TGTGCCAGCAGCTCAACCGGGACAGGGGTCAACGGCTACACCTTC